This TCR beta chain was documented in a study of T cell responses to AZD1222 COVID-19 vaccine. Data came from immunoSEQ multiplex PCR; TCRdb stores just in-frame clones and leaves some out. The profile shows more than 85,000 clones, roughly 92% of them singletons. CDR3 length: 18 residues. V shed 3 bases and J 0 bases; nucleotides not matched to a gene: 8. Germline CDR1 reads SGHAT; CDR2 reads FQNNGV. Sequences were derived from peripheral blood, sampled 28 days after the second AZD1222 dose. The rearrangement joins TRBV11-2 to TRBJ2-2; the match to TRBD2 covers 9 bases. The clonotype originates from an adult who received the AZD1222 COVID-19 vaccine. The CDR3 sequence is CASSLYSGGRPNTGELFF. For the CDR3, the DNA is TGTGCCAGCAGCTTGTACAGCGGGGGGCGTCCGAACACCGGGGAGCTGTTTTTT.